This TCR beta chain was sequenced in a study of blood T cell repertoires in COVID-19. As for the study in general: The United States, Italy and Spain were the sources of the acute and convalescent COVID-19 samples. Sources were T cells, B-cell-depleted T cells, or PBMCs; the material itself was cDNA or gDNA.

Assay used: immunoSEQ multiplex PCR; TCRdb lists only in-frame clones, some missing. The sample includes around 200,000 clones, 75% to 90% of them seen just once. Germline V gene lookup returns CDR1 KGHSH and CDR2 LQKENI. This CDR3 spans 17 amino acids. V lost 3 bases to trimming and J lost 0 bases; unmatched junction nucleotides: 7. The rearrangement uses TRBV18 and TRBJ2-7, with TRBD2 matching over 11 bases. Sequencing input: peripheral blood. The source is a human donor in a cohort sampled during active COVID-19. The CDR3 sequence is CASSPRLAGGRSYEQYF. DNA of the CDR3: TGTGCCAGCTCACCGAGGCTAGCGGGAGGCCGCTCCTACGAGCAGTACTTC.